One and the same sample provided the 19 T cell receptor beta chains below, sequenced in a study of blood T cell repertoires in COVID-19. Profiled with immunoSEQ multiplex PCR; TCRdb holds only in-frame clones, not every one. The repertoire holds roughly 350,000 clones, roughly 86% seen once, with roughly 6.6% in the top ten. Sequencing was done on a sample of peripheral blood. The receptors derive from a woman aged 70-85 years with COVID-19, enrolled during active disease.

In this sample, this clone turned up once. This rearrangement joins TRBV28 to TRBJ2-3; D may be TRBD1 (5 bases). The CDR3 covers 13 residues. V dropped 6 bases and J dropped 3 bases, with 10 bases sitting between them. Germline values: CDR1 MDHEN, CDR2 SYDVKM. As DNA, the CDR3 is TGTGCCAGCAGGTCAGGGTGGACAGATACGCAGTATTTT. Its protein product is CASRSGWTDTQYF.

The genes are TRBV5-8 and TRBJ2-2; TRBD1 aligns across 7 bases. There are 16 residues in the CDR3. With 5 bases clipped from V and 3 bases from J, the junction kept 10 bases outside the gene matches. CDR1 SGHTS and CDR2 YDEGEE come from the germline V gene. CDR3 nucleotides: TGTGCCAGCAGGGAAGAGACAGGGAGTTACACCGGGGAGCTGTTTTTT. It encodes CASREETGSYTGELFF.

This clone was seen more than once but under ten times. This rearrangement joins TRBV7-9 to TRBJ1-6, with no clear D. Trimming left V 2 bases short and J 11 bases short, with 4 bases between. The CDR3 contains 11 residues. Germline V CDR1 and CDR2: SEHNR, FQNEAQ (reference sequence). Here the CDR3 reads CASSLSTPLHF. The CDR3 DNA follows: TGTGCCAGCAGCTTAAGCACACCCCTCCACTTT. Together with reference TRBV7-9 and TRBJ1-6, the CDR3 gives the full variable domain: DTGVSQNPRHKITKRGQNVTFRCDPISEHNRLYWYRQTLGQGPEFLTYFQNEAQLEKSRLLSDRFSAERPKGSFSTLEIQRTEQGDSAMYLCASSLSTPLHFGNGTRLTVT.

Remarks on this clone: Possible read error: a much larger clone is one base away. The sample contains more than one DNA sequence encoding this CDR3. The rearrangement joins TRBV7-2 to TRBJ1-2; perhaps TRBD1 as D (5 bases). V lost 4 bases, J lost 1 base, and 7 bases lay in between. The CDR3 spans 13 residues. CDR1 SGHTA and CDR2 FQGNSA come from the germline V gene. For the CDR3, the DNA is TGTGCCAGCAGCTCCCAGGGTAACTATGGCTACACCTTC. Protein product: CASSSQGNYGYTF.

The CDR3 DNA reads as TGTGCCAGCAGTGAAGGGGGGGCCTATGGCTACACCTTC. This encodes CASSEGGAYGYTF. The chain uses TRBV25-1 and TRBJ1-2; weak D call: TRBD1 (6 bases). This CDR3 is built from 13 residues. Germline assignment: CDR1 MGHDK and CDR2 SYGVNS. Deletions cut 2 bases from V and 4 bases from J, with 8 bases between.

J is TRBJ1-1 and V is TRBV5-5; D is possibly TRBD1 (5 bases). Per the germline V gene, CDR1 is SGHKS and CDR2 is YYEKEE (reference sequence). Trimming shortened V by 4 bases and J by 4 bases, and 8 bases separated the two germline ends. This CDR3 is built from 12 residues. The CDR3 DNA follows: TGTGCCAGCAGCGCAGGGTTCACTGAAGCTTTCTTT. Its protein product is CASSAGFTEAFF.

The chain links TRBV6-5 to TRBJ1-3; D not certain. This CDR3 has 13 residues. CDR1 is MNHEY, CDR2 SVGAGI, per germline. V lost 10 bases and J 6 bases, leaving 16 bases between the germline ends. This chain's CDR3 is CAITGVRVNTIYF. In nucleotides, the CDR3 is TGTGCCATCACGGGAGTTAGGGTAAACACCATATATTTT.

This chain connects TRBV24-1 to TRBJ2-1, with 7 bases that match TRBD2. Germline-derived CDR1 and CDR2 are KGHDR and SFDVKD. V dropped 2 bases and J dropped 5; count of bases not matched to a gene: 5. The CDR3 loop spans 15 amino acids. The CDR3 reads CATSDYWGGDNEQFF. CDR3 sequence (DNA): TGTGCCACCAGTGATTATTGGGGAGGGGACAATGAGCAGTTCTTC.

The chain employs TRBV6-5 and TRBJ1-5; 9 bases are shared with TRBD1. V lost 4 bases and J lost 0; bases outside the gene matches: 1. Germline CDR1 reads MNHEY; CDR2 reads SVGAGI. CDR3 length: 15 residues. This chain's CDR3 is CASSWTGDSNQPQHF. CDR3 sequence (DNA): TGTGCCAGCAGTTGGACAGGGGATAGCAATCAGCCCCAGCATTTT.

The chain has TRBV2 and TRBJ1-5, with D possibly matching TRBD1 (5 bases). This CDR3 spans 13 amino acids. Germline lookup yields CDR1 SNHLY and CDR2 FYNNEI. Trimming took off 4 bases at V and 4 bases at J, with 8 bases between the two ends. The CDR3 sequence is CASSGGVNQPQHF. The CDR3 nucleotides are TGTGCCAGCAGTGGGGGGGTGAATCAGCCCCAGCATTTT.

The sample holds one count of this clone. The rearrangement links TRBV2 to TRBJ1-2; 10 bases are shared with TRBD1. Germline V gene data show CDR1 as SNHLY and CDR2 as FYNNEI. The trim removed 3 bases at V and 2 bases at J, leaving 6 bases unmatched. The CDR3 consists of 16 residues. This CDR3 is CASSEGQGFSNYGYTF. CDR3 sequence (DNA): TGTGCCAGCAGTGAGGGACAGGGGTTCTCGAACTATGGCTACACCTTC.

This chain uses TRBV5-4 with TRBJ2-3; TRBD1 agrees at 9 bases. This CDR3 contains 17 residues. The V gene end was trimmed by 3 bases and the J gene end by 3 bases; junction bases not matched to a gene: 11. Looked up from germline, CDR1 is SGHNT and CDR2 is YYREEE (reference sequence). The CDR3 DNA follows: TGTGCCAGCAGCTGGCCACCGGGACAGGGAGGAACAGATACGCAGTATTTT. It is translated as CASSWPPGQGGTDTQYF.

This rearrangement joins TRBV25-1 to TRBJ1-4; D possibly corresponds to TRBD1 (6 bases). The germline V gene has CDR1 MGHDK and CDR2 SYGVNS. The CDR3 is 15 residues long. V was shortened by 7 bases and J by 7 bases, with 19 bases between the two germline ends. CDR3 sequence reads: CASTSSRGEGEKLFF. The CDR3 DNA sequence: TGTGCCAGCACCTCGTCCAGGGGCGAGGGTGAAAAACTGTTTTTT.

J is TRBJ1-1 and V is TRBV6-5; 10 bases match TRBD1. Germline loops: CDR1 MNHEY, CDR2 SVGAGI. Trimming at V came to 6 bases and at J to 6 bases, leaving 1 base not matched to a gene. This CDR3 comprises 12 residues. CDR3 residues: CASRGQGSEAFF. CDR3 DNA: TGTGCCAGCAGGGGACAGGGGTCTGAAGCTTTCTTT.

The CDR3 loop is CASSQTTGGEKLFF. For the CDR3, the DNA is TGTGCCAGCAGCCAGACAACAGGGGGTGAAAAACTGTTTTTT. The chain combines TRBV7-9 with TRBJ1-4, with TRBD1 identical over 8 bases. The CDR3 contains 14 residues. Losses at the gene ends were 5 bases for V and 7 bases for J; bases not matched to a gene: 6. CDR1 is SEHNR and CDR2 is FQNEAQ in the germline V gene (reference sequence).

The chain combines TRBV7-8 with TRBJ1-3; a possible D gene is TRBD1 (5 bases). The CDR3 runs to 18 residues. V dropped 5 bases and J dropped 0 bases, with 20 bases sitting between them. Germline CDR1 and CDR2: SGHVS and FQNEAQ. CDR3 sequence: CASSRLLGGARSGNTIYF. The CDR3 bases are TGTGCCAGCAGCCGCTTATTAGGCGGGGCCCGCTCTGGAAACACCATATATTTT.

V gene TRBV4-2 combines with J gene TRBJ1-1; the D is unclear. Germline CDR1 is LGHNA and CDR2 is YNFKEQ. V shed 0 bases and J shed 1 base, with 15 bases lying between them. The CDR3 runs 17 residues. The CDR3 DNA reads TGTGCCAGCAGCCAAGACCTACCGGGGTTCGGGAACACTGAAGCTTTCTTT. Amino acid sequence: CASSQDLPGFGNTEAFF.

This clone was detected once. The chain carries TRBV11-3 and TRBJ2-1, with D possibly TRBD1 on 6 matching bases. The CDR3 is 15 residues long. The ends were cut back, 3 bases at V and 2 bases at J, with 11 bases in the middle. The germline V gene has CDR1 SGHNT and CDR2 YENEEA. CDR3 sequence: CASSFGQQPYNEQFF. The CDR3, as DNA: TGTGCCAGCAGCTTTGGACAGCAGCCCTACAATGAGCAGTTCTTC.

The chain has TRBV7-9 and TRBJ2-1, with 12 bases aligning to TRBD2. This CDR3 comprises 15 residues. Per the germline V gene, CDR1 is SEHNR and CDR2 is FQNEAQ (reference sequence). V shed 2 bases, J shed 9 bases, and the junction held 5 bases outside the gene matches. The CDR3 spells CASSLTSGGIGEQFF. The CDR3 region has the DNA TGTGCCAGCAGCTTAACTAGCGGGGGGATTGGTGAGCAGTTCTTC.